A single sample gave rise to the 25 T cell receptor beta chains below, sequenced in a study of OX40 agonist ivuxolimab in advanced cancers. This table comes from immunoSEQ multiplex PCR, and its TCRdb copy is limited to in-frame clones, with some not included. The sample lists tens of thousands of clones, roughly 92% occurring once. The sample was CD4+ or CD8+ T cells sorted from blood, taken in a trial of the OX40 agonist ivuxolimab. The origin of the receptors is an adult with an advanced solid tumor such as melanoma, head and neck, liver or kidney cancer.

The chain joins TRBV5-1 to TRBJ2-7, with a tentative D call TRBD1 (5 bases). The length of the CDR3 is 11 residues. Germline loops: CDR1 SGHRS, CDR2 YFSETQ. The V end lost 2 bases, the J end lost 5 bases, and 5 bases lay between the germline ends. The CDR3 is CASSLGDEQYF. DNA for the CDR3: TGCGCCAGCAGCTTAGGGGACGAGCAGTACTTC.

The V gene is TRBV5-4, the J gene TRBJ2-1, with 8 positions matching TRBD2. J was trimmed by 6 bases and V by 4 bases; bases with no gene match: 12. The germline CDR1 and CDR2 sequences are SGHNT and YYREEE (reference sequence). This CDR3 region has 16 residues. CDR3 in amino acids: CASSLGASGSGNEQFF. DNA for the CDR3: TGTGCCAGCAGCCTGGGGGCCAGCGGGAGCGGCAATGAGCAGTTCTTC.

V and J are TRBV6-1 and TRBJ2-7; no firm D call. This CDR3 spans 15 amino acids. CDR1 and CDR2 (germline): MNHNS, SASEGT. Deletions cut 0 bases from V and 4 bases from J, with 13 bases between. The CDR3 bases are TGTGCCAGCAGTGAAGCGTGGTCCACCGGGTACGAGCAGTACTTC. This encodes CASSEAWSTGYEQYF.

This sequence joins TRBV7-8 and TRBJ1-3; D might be TRBD1 (5 bases). Trimming pared 3 bases from V and 2 bases from J, leaving 17 bases between. The CDR3 totals 17 residues. The germline V gene encodes CDR1 SGHVS and CDR2 FQNEAQ. The CDR3 DNA reads TGTGCCAGCAGCTTTGGGCAGGGAAAGGCCACTGGAAACACCATATATTTT. Amino acid sequence: CASSFGQGKATGNTIYF. Looking up the rest from reference TRBV7-8 and TRBJ1-3 gives the full variable domain: GAGVSQSPRYKVAKRGQDVALRCDPISGHVSLFWYQQALGQGPEFLTYFQNEAQLDKSGLPSDRFFAERPEGSVSTLKIQRTQQEDSAVYLCASSFGQGKATGNTIYFGEGSWLTVV.

The chain carries TRBV2 and TRBJ2-1; D is perhaps TRBD2 (6 bases). The CDR3 extends over 14 amino acids. Germline V gene sequence: CDR1 SNHLY, CDR2 FYNNEI. Between the trimmed V and J ends, which lost 7 bases and 7 bases, there was a span of 17 bases. In DNA, the CDR3 is TGTGCCAGCACGGCCCGGGGGATTTCGAATGAGCAGTTCTTC. Encoded protein: CASTARGISNEQFF.

The V call is TRBV27, the J call TRBJ1-6; 7 bases fit TRBD1. The CDR3 extends over 15 amino acids. The germline V gene encodes CDR1 MNHEY and CDR2 SMNVEV (reference sequence). V lost 5 bases and J lost 6; bases outside the gene matches: 7. The CDR3 nucleotides read TGTGCCAGCAGTGAACAGGGGAGGGGTAATTCACCCCTCCACTTT. Its translation: CASSEQGRGNSPLHF.

In this sample, this clone turned up once. This chain links TRBV10-1 with TRBJ1-2; 7 bases agree with TRBD1. With V trimmed by 2 bases and J by 8 bases, 5 bases remained unmatched. The length of the CDR3 is 13 residues. Germline assignment: CDR1 WNHNN and CDR2 SYGVQD (reference sequence). CDR3 region: CASSEDRAGGYTF. CDR3 DNA sequence: TGCGCCAGCAGTGAGGACAGGGCCGGGGGCTACACCTTC.

V and J are TRBV5-1 and TRBJ2-7, with 11 bases matching TRBD2. Germline CDR1 and CDR2: SGHRS and YFSETQ. This CDR3 is 15 amino acids long. V lost 4 bases and J lost 2; bases outside the gene matches: 5. Here the CDR3 reads CASSPGLAATYEQYF. In DNA, the CDR3 is TGCGCCAGCAGCCCGGGACTAGCGGCGACCTACGAGCAGTACTTC.

The CDR3 sequence: CASSLGGADPPQDTQYF. As DNA, the CDR3 is TGCGCCAGCAGCTTGGGTGGGGCAGACCCGCCGCAAGATACGCAGTATTTT. The chain employs TRBV5-1 and TRBJ2-3, with D maybe TRBD1 (5 bases). V was clipped by 0 bases and J by 5 bases, with 19 bases between them. The length of the CDR3 is 17 residues. Germline values: CDR1 SGHRS, CDR2 YFSETQ. The full variable domain, with the rest looked up from reference TRBV5-1 and TRBJ2-3, is KAGVTQTPRYLIKTRGQQVTLSCSPISGHRSVSWYQQTPGQGLQFLFEYFSETQRNKGNFPGRFSGRQFSNSRSEMNVSTLELGDSALYLCASSLGGADPPQDTQYFGPGTRLTVL.

This clone was seen more than once but under ten times. CDR3 protein: CASRFRDTRNTEAFF. DNA for the CDR3: TGTGCCAGCAGGTTCCGGGACACGCGGAACACTGAAGCTTTCTTT. The rearrangement joins TRBV27 to TRBJ1-1; D perhaps matches TRBD1 (6 bases). CDR1 is MNHEY and CDR2 is SMNVEV in the germline V gene (reference sequence). The V end was cut by 6 bases, the J end by 1 base, with 15 bases between. The CDR3 runs to 15 residues.

This clone was found once. The rearrangement links TRBV6-5 to TRBJ1-5; unclear D gene. The CDR3 has 13 amino acids. Germline CDR1 and CDR2: MNHEY and SVGAGI. V shed 1 base and J shed 5 bases, with 6 bases lying between them. The DNA for the CDR3 is TGTGCCAGCAGTTACTACTCGGATCAGCCCCAGCATTTT. It specifies CASSYYSDQPQHF.

J is TRBJ2-7 and V is TRBV9, with D possibly TRBD2 on 5 matching bases. This CDR3 is 13 amino acids long. V was pared by 4 bases and J by 6 bases, with 14 bases between. The germline V gene has CDR1 SGDLS and CDR2 YYNGEE. The CDR3 protein is CASSPRGLGEQYF. The CDR3 DNA sequence: TGTGCCAGCAGCCCGAGAGGGCTAGGCGAGCAGTACTTC.

J is TRBJ2-3 and V is TRBV9; no reliable D call. CDR3 length: 15 amino acids. Trimming left V 4 bases short and J 2 bases short, with 14 bases between. The germline CDR1 and CDR2 sequences are SGDLS and YYNGEE. This chain's CDR3 is CASSRLSIPTDTQYF. The CDR3, as DNA: TGTGCCAGCAGCCGCCTGAGCATCCCCACAGATACGCAGTATTTT. Drawing the rest from reference TRBV9 and TRBJ2-3, the complete variable domain is DSGVTQTPKHLITATGQRVTLRCSPRSGDLSVYWYQQSLDQGLQFLIQYYNGEERAKGNILERFSAQQFPDLHSELNLSSLELGDSALYFCASSRLSIPTDTQYFGPGTRLTVL.

The chain links TRBV6-6 to TRBJ2-5; perhaps TRBD1 as D (6 bases). The CDR3 totals 12 residues. Trimming removed 7 bases at V and 5 bases at J, with 11 bases between. Looked up from germline, CDR1 is MNHNY and CDR2 is SVGAGI (reference sequence). In nucleotides, the CDR3 is TGTGCCAGCACAACAGGGCAGGAGACCCAGTACTTC. Translating gives CASTTGQETQYF.

This rearrangement joins TRBV19 to TRBJ1-5, with D perhaps matching TRBD1 (6 bases). The germline V gene has CDR1 LNHDA and CDR2 SQIVND (reference sequence). The CDR3 sequence is 13 residues long. The V gene lost 7 bases and the J gene lost 5 bases, with 12 bases spanning the gap. The DNA of the CDR3 is TGTGCCAGTAAACAGGGATCATATCAGCCCCAGCATTTT. Residues: CASKQGSYQPQHF.

V gene TRBV30 combines with J gene TRBJ2-1, with D possibly matching TRBD2 (5 bases). This CDR3 has 13 residues. Germline loops: CDR1 GTSNPN, CDR2 SVGIG (reference sequence). Between the trimmed V and J ends, which lost 1 base and 3 bases, there was a span of 7 bases. The chain's CDR3 is CAWSAGNYNEQFF. CDR3 nucleotide sequence: TGTGCCTGGAGTGCCGGGAACTACAATGAGCAGTTCTTC.

The chain combines TRBV29-1 with TRBJ1-1; TRBD1 agrees at 9 bases. Per the germline V gene, CDR1 is SQVTM and CDR2 is ANQGSEA. The CDR3 covers 13 residues. V was pared by 7 bases and J by 1 base, with 4 bases of the junction left unmatched. The CDR3 region has the DNA TGCAGCGCGGCGACAGGGGGGAACACTGAAGCTTTCTTT. Residues: CSAATGGNTEAFF.

This clone has only one observation. The CDR3 nucleotides read TGTGCCAGCTCACCGGACAGGGGGTCTCAAGAGACCCAGTACTTC. Translating it yields CASSPDRGSQETQYF. J is TRBJ2-5 and V is TRBV18; 10 nucleotides line up with TRBD1. V lost 3 bases, J lost 2 bases, and 3 bases stayed unmatched. The CDR3 extends over 15 amino acids. Germline V CDR1 and CDR2: KGHSH, LQKENI.

This chain uses TRBV23-1 with TRBJ1-1, with D perhaps TRBD1 (5 bases). TRBV23-1 is identified as an open reading frame with a role that is uncertain. The CDR3 has 13 amino acids. Trimming left V 6 bases short and J 2 bases short, with 10 bases between. CDR3 protein: CASSRGENTEAFF. The CDR3 nucleotides are TGCGCCAGCAGCCGGGGGGAAAACACTGAAGCTTTCTTT.

This clone was seen just once. CDR3 sequence reads: CASRLGTPLHF. The CDR3 nucleotides read TGTGCCAGCCGACTGGGGACACCCCTCCACTTT. This chain connects TRBV6-1 to TRBJ1-6; D gene unclear. The CDR3 totals 11 residues. V shed 8 bases and J shed 11 bases, with 10 bases lying between them. Germline lookup yields CDR1 MNHNS and CDR2 SASEGT.

V gene TRBV10-3 combines with J gene TRBJ1-1, with 7 bases lining up with TRBD1. The V gene end was trimmed by 10 bases and the J gene end by 1 base; junction bases not matched to a gene: 9. The CDR3 has 14 residues. Germline CDR1 is ENHRY and CDR2 is SYGVKD. The CDR3: CATGTAPGNTEAFF. The CDR3, as DNA: TGTGCCACCGGGACAGCCCCAGGGAACACTGAAGCTTTCTTT.

This chain uses TRBV5-1 with TRBJ2-1; 14 bases map to TRBD2. This CDR3 has 17 residues. Trimming at V came to 0 bases and at J to 9 bases, leaving 8 bases not matched to a gene. CDR1 is SGHRS, CDR2 YFSETQ, per germline. CDR3 nucleotides: TGCGCCAGCAGCTTGGCTATAACCGGGACTAGCGGGAGTGAGCAGTTCTTC. Translated, it gives CASSLAITGTSGSEQFF.

The chain employs TRBV10-3 and TRBJ2-7; TRBD2 agrees at 8 bases. The germline gives CDR1 ENHRY, CDR2 SYGVKD. The ends lost 10 bases at V and 5 bases at J; junction bases unmatched: 13. The CDR3 is 14 residues long. The CDR3, as DNA: TGTGCCAGCACGGGAGGGTCTTTCTATGACGAGCAGTACTTC. This encodes CASTGGSFYDEQYF.

This chain joins TRBV30 and TRBJ2-4; D may be TRBD2 (5 bases). V was shortened by 0 bases and J by 1 base, with 10 bases between the two germline ends. The CDR3 loop spans 15 amino acids. Germline V gene lookup returns CDR1 GTSNPN and CDR2 SVGIG (reference sequence). This CDR3 reads CAWSVRVTAKNIQYF. The CDR3 nucleotides are TGTGCCTGGAGTGTGAGGGTGACGGCCAAAAACATTCAGTACTTC.

V gene TRBV9 combines with J gene TRBJ1-6, with 8 nucleotides matching TRBD1. This CDR3 comprises 15 residues. V gave up 0 bases and J gave up 8 bases; unmatched junction bases: 4. In germline, CDR1 is SGDLS, CDR2 YYNGEE. In DNA, the CDR3 is TGTGCCAGCAGCGTAGATCAGACAGGGGATTCACCCCTCCACTTT. Amino acids: CASSVDQTGDSPLHF. The whole variable domain, filled in from reference TRBV9 and TRBJ1-6, reads DSGVTQTPKHLITATGQRVTLRCSPRSGDLSVYWYQQSLDQGLQFLIQYYNGEERAKGNILERFSAQQFPDLHSELNLSSLELGDSALYFCASSVDQTGDSPLHFGNGTRLTVT.